The 4 T cell receptor beta chains given below trace back to one sample, sequenced in a study of blood T cell repertoires in COVID-19. Sequenced by immunoSEQ multiplex PCR; TCRdb stores in-frame clones only, minus some. This table has roughly 250,000 clones, around 82% appearing once. Sequencing input: peripheral blood. Source of these receptors: a man aged 45 to 65 with active or convalescent COVID-19.

This clone was found once. This chain links TRBV7-2 with TRBJ2-1; possibly TRBD1 for D (5 bases). Trimming removed 5 bases at V and 8 bases at J, with 19 bases between. CDR3 length equals 15 residues. CDR1 is SGHTA and CDR2 is FQGNSA in the germline V gene. CDR3 coding DNA: TGTGCCAGCAGCCGCCACATCCTTAGCAGGGATGAGCAGTTCTTC. Translating gives CASSRHILSRDEQFF.

The table lists this clone with a count of one. This chain connects TRBV3-1 (or the pseudogene TRBV3-2) to TRBJ1-2, with 9 bases identical to TRBD1. CDR1 and CDR2 from the germline V gene are LGHDT and YNNKEL (reference sequence). With 2 bases clipped from V and 6 bases from J, the junction kept 7 bases outside the gene matches. The CDR3 length is 15 residues. The CDR3 loop is CASSQMGTGGNGYTF. The DNA for the CDR3 is TGTGCCAGCAGCCAAATGGGCACAGGGGGCAATGGCTACACCTTC.

In the case of this clone: A much larger clone differs by one base, so this may be a read error. The V and J genes are TRBV10-2 and TRBJ1-6; 7 nucleotides match TRBD1. The CDR3 has 14 residues. CDR1 WSHSY and CDR2 SAAADI come from the germline V gene. J was trimmed by 10 bases and V by 8 bases; bases with no gene match: 11. The CDR3 loop is CASWGQGVGSPLHF. CDR3 bases: TGCGCCAGCTGGGGGCAGGGGGTAGGATCACCCCTCCACTTT.

This clone was counted once. This chain joins TRBV6-6 and TRBJ1-5; 7 bases are shared with TRBD1. The CDR3 runs 16 residues. Germline CDR1 MNHNY, CDR2 SVGAGI (reference sequence). The ends lost 6 bases at V and 7 bases at J; junction bases unmatched: 15. The CDR3 sequence is CASSRGQEGQSQPQHF. The CDR3 nucleotides read TGTGCCAGCAGCCGCGGACAGGAAGGACAGTCCCAGCCCCAGCATTTT.